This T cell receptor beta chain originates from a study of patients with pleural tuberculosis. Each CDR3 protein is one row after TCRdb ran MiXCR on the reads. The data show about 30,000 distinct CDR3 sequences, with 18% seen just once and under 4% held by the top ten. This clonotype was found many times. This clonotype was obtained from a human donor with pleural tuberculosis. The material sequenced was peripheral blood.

For the CDR3, the DNA is TGTGCCAGCAGCCAAGATTGGACTACGCAGTATTTT. Its translation is CASSQDWTTQYF. The chain has TRBV14 and TRBJ2-3; unclear D gene. Per germline, CDR1 SGHDN and CDR2 FVKESK. This CDR3 is 12 amino acids long. The V gene lost 0 bases and the J gene lost 8 bases, with 6 bases spanning the gap.